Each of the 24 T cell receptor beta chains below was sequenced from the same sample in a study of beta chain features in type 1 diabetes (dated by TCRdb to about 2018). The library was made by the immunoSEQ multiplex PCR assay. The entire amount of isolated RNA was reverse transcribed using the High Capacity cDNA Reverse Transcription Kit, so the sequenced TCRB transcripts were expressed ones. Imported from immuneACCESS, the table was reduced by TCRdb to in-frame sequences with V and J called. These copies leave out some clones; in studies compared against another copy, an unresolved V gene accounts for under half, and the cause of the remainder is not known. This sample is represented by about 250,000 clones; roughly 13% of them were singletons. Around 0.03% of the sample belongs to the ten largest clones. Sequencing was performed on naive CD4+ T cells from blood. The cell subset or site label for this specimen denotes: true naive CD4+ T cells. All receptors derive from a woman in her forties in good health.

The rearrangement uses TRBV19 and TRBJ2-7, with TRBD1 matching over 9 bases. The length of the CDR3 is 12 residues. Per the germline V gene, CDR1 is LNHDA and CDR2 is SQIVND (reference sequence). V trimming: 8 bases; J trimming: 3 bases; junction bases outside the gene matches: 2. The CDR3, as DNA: TGTGCCAGTGGGGACAGGGACTACGAGCAGTACTTC. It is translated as CASGDRDYEQYF.

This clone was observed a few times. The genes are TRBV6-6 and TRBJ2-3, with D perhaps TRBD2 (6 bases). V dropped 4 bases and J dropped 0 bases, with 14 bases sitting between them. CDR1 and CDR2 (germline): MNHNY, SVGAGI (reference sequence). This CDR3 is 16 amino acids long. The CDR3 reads CASSFGRGISTDTQYF. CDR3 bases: TGTGCCAGCAGTTTCGGGCGGGGCATAAGCACAGATACGCAGTATTTT.

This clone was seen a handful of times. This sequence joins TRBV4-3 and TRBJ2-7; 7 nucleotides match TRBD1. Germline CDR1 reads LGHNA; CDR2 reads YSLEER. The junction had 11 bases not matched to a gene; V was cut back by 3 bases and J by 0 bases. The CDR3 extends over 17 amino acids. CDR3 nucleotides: TGCGCCAGCAGCCAGACTCAGACAGGGTGGATCTCCTACGAGCAGTACTTC. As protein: CASSQTQTGWISYEQYF.

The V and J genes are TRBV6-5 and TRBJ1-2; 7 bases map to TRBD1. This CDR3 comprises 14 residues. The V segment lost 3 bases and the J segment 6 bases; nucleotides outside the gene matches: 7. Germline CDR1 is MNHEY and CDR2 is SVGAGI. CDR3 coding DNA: TGTGCCAGCAGTTATCTTGGCAGGGGGGATGGCTACACCTTC. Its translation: CASSYLGRGDGYTF.

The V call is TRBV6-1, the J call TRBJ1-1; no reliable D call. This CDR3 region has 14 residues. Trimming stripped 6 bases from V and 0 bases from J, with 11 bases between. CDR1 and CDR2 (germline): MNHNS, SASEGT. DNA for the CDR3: TGTGCCAGCAGACCCCAGTCAATGAACACTGAAGCTTTCTTT. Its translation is CASRPQSMNTEAFF.

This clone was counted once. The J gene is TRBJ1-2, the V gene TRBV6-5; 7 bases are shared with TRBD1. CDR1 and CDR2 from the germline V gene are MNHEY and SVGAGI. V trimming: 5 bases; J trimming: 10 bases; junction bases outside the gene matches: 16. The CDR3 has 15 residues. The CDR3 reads CASSALAGTANDYTF. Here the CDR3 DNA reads TGTGCCAGCAGTGCTCTGGCCGGGACAGCGAATGACTACACCTTC.

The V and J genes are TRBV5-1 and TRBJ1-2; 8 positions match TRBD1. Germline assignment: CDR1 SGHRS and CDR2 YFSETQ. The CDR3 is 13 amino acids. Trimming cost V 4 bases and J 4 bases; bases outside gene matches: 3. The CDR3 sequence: CASSTGQGYGYTF. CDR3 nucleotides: TGCGCCAGCAGCACTGGACAGGGCTATGGCTACACCTTC.

The CDR3 region is CSVEGRLNTEAFF. CDR3 sequence (DNA): TGCAGCGTTGAGGGCAGGCTGAACACTGAAGCTTTCTTT. This sequence joins TRBV29-1 and TRBJ1-1; no clear D. This CDR3 has 13 residues. V lost 3 bases to trimming and J lost 0 bases, with 8 bases between them. The V gene's germline CDR1 is SQVTM and CDR2 ANQGSEA.

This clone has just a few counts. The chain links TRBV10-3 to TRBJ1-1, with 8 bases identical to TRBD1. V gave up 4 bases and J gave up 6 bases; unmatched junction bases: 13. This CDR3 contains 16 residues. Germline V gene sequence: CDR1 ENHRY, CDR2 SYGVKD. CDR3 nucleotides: TGTGCCATCAGTGGCGGATTGTCGGGACAGGAGGCTGAAGCTTTCTTT. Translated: CAISGGLSGQEAEAFF.

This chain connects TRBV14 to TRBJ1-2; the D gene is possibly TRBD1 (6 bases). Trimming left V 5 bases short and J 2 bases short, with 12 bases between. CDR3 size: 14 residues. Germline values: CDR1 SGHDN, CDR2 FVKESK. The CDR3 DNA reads TGTGCCAGCAGCAAACAGGGAAAGAACTATGGCTACACCTTC. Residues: CASSKQGKNYGYTF.

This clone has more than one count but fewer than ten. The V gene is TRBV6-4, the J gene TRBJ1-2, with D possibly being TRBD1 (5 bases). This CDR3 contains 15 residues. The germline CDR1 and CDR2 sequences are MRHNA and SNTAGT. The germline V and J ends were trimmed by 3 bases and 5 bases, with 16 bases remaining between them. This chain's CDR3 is CASSEGPPGSYGYTF. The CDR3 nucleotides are TGTGCCAGCAGTGAGGGGCCACCTGGGTCATATGGCTACACCTTC.

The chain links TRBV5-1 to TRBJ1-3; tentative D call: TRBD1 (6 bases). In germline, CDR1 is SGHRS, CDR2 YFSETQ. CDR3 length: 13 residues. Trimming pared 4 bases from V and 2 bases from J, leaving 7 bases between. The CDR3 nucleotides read TGCGCCAGCAGCAGGGGGACTGGAAACACCATATATTTT. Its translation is CASSRGTGNTIYF.

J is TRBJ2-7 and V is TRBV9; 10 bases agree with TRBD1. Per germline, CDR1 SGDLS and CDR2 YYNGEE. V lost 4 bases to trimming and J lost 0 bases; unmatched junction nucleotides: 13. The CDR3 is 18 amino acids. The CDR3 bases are TGTGCCAGCAGCAGGACAGGGGGGAATGGTGGGAGCTCCTACGAGCAGTACTTC. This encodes CASSRTGGNGGSSYEQYF.

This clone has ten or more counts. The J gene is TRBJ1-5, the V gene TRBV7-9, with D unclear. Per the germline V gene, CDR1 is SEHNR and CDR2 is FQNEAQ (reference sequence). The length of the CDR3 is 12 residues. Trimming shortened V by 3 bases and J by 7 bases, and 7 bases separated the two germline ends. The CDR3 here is CASSLFGQPQHF. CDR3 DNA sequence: TGTGCCAGCAGCTTGTTCGGGCAGCCCCAGCATTTT.

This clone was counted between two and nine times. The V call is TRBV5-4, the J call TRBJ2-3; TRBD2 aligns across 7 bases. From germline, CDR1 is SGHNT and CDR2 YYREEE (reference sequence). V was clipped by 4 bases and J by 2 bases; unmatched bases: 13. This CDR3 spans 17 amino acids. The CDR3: CASSQARPSGFTDTQYF. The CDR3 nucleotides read TGTGCCAGCAGCCAAGCTCGCCCTAGCGGCTTCACAGATACGCAGTATTTT.

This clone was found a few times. CDR3 DNA: TGTGCCAGCAGCCTAGGGCCAGGGGAACAGCCCCAGCATTTT. Translation: CASSLGPGEQPQHF. J is TRBJ1-5 and V is TRBV11-2; maybe TRBD1 (6 bases). CDR3 size: 14 residues. The V end lost 5 bases, the J end lost 7 bases, and 15 bases lay between the germline ends. From germline, CDR1 is SGHAT and CDR2 FQNNGV.

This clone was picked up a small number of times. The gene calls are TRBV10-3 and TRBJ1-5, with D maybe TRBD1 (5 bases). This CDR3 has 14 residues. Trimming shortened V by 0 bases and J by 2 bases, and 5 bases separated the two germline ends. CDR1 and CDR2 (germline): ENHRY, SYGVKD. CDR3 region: CAISESTGNQPQHF. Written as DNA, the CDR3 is TGTGCCATCAGTGAGTCGACAGGCAATCAGCCCCAGCATTTT.

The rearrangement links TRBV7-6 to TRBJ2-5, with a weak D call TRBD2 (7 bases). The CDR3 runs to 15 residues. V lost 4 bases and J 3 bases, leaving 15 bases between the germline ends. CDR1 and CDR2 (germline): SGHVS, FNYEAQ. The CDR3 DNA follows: TGTGCCAGCAGCTCAGACGGGGGGCCCGAAGAGACCCAGTACTTC. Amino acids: CASSSDGGPEETQYF.

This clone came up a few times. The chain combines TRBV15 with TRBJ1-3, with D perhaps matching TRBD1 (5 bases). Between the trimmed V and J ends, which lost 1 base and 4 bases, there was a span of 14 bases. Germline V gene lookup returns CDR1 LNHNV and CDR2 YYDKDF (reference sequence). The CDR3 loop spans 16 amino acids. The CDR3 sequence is CATSRGLGAAGNTIYF. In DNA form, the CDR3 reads TGTGCCACCAGCAGAGGTTTAGGGGCGGCCGGAAACACCATATATTTT. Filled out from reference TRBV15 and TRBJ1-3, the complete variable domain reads DAMVIQNPRYQVTQFGKPVTLSCSQTLNHNVMYWYQQKSSQAPKLLFHYYDKDFNNEADTPDNFQSRRPNTSFCFLDIRSPGLGDTAMYLCATSRGLGAAGNTIYFGEGSWLTVV.

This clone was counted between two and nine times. The CDR3 DNA reads as TGTGCCAGCAGCTTAGTTCTAGCGGGGGGCCAAGAGACCCAGTACTTC. Amino acid sequence: CASSLVLAGGQETQYF. The chain combines TRBV11-3 with TRBJ2-5; 11 bases align to TRBD2. V shed 1 base, J shed 1 base, and the junction held 2 bases outside the gene matches. Per the germline V gene, CDR1 is SGHNT and CDR2 is YENEEA. The CDR3 has 16 residues.

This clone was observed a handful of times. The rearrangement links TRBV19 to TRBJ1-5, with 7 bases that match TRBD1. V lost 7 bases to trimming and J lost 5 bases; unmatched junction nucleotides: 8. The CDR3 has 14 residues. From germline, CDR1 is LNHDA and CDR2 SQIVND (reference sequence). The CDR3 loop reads CASTTDREHQPQHF. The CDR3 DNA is TGTGCCAGTACCACTGACAGGGAACATCAGCCCCAGCATTTT. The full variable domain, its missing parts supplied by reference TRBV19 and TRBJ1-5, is DGGITQSPKYLFRKEGQNVTLSCEQNLNHDAMYWYRQDPGQGLRLIYYSQIVNDFQKGDIAEGYSVSREKKESFPLTVTSAQKNPTAFYLCASTTDREHQPQHFGDGTRLSIL.

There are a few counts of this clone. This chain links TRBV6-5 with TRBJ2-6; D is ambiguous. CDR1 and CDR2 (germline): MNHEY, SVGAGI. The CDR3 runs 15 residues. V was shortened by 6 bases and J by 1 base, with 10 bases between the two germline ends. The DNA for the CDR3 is TGTGCCAGCAGCACCCCAGTATCTGGGGCCAACGTCCTGACTTTC. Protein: CASSTPVSGANVLTF.

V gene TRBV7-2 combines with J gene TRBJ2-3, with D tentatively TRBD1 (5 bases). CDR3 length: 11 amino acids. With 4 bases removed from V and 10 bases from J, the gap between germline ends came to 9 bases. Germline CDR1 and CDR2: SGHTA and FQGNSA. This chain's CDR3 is CASSSQGPQYF. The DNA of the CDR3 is TGTGCCAGCAGCTCCCAGGGTCCGCAGTATTTT.

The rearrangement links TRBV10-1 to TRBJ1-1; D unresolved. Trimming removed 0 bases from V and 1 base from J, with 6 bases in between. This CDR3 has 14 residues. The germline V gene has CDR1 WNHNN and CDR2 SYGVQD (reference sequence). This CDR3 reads CASSESGGNTEAFF. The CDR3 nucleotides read TGCGCCAGCAGTGAGTCGGGAGGGAACACTGAAGCTTTCTTT.